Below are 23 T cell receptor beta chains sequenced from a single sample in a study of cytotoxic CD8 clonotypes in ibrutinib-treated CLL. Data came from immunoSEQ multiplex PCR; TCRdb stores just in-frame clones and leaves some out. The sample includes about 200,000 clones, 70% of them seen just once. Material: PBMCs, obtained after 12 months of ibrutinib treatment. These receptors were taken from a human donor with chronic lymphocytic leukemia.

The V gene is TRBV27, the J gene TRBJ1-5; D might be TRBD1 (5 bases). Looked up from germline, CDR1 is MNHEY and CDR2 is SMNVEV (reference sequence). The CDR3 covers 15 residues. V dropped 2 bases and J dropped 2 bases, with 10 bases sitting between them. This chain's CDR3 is CASSLLGAGNQPQHF. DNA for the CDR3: TGTGCCAGCAGTTTACTAGGGGCTGGCAATCAGCCCCAGCATTTT.

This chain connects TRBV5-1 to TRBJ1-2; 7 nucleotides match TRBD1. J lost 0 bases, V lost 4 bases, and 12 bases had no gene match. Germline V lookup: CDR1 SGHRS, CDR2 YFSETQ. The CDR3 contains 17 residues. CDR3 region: CASSIPTGFRTNYGYTF. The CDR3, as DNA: TGCGCCAGCAGCATCCCGACAGGGTTTAGGACTAACTATGGCTACACCTTC.

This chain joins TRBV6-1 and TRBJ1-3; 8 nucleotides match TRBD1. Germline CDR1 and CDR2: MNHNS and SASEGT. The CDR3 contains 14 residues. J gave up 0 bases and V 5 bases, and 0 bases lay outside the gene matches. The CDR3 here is CASSTGGSGNTIYF. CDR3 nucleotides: TGTGCCAGCAGTACAGGGGGCTCTGGAAACACCATATATTTT.

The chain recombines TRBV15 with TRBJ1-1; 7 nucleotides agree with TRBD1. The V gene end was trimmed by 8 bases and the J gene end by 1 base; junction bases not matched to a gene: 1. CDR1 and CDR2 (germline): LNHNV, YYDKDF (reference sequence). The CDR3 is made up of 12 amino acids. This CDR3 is CATRTGNTEAFF. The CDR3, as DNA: TGTGCCACCCGGACAGGGAACACTGAAGCTTTCTTT.

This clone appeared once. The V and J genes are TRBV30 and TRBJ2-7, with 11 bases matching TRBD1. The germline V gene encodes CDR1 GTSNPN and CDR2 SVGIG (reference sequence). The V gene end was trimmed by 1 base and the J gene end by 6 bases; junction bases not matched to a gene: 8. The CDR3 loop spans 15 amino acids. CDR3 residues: CAWSDGQGAISEQYF. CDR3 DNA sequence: TGTGCCTGGAGTGACGGACAGGGGGCGATCTCCGAGCAGTACTTC.

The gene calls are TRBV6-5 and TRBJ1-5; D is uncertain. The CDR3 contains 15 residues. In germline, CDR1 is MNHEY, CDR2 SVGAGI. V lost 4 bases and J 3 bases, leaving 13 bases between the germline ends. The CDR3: CASSFTRMVNQPQHF. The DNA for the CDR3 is TGTGCCAGCAGTTTCACCCGGATGGTCAATCAGCCCCAGCATTTT.

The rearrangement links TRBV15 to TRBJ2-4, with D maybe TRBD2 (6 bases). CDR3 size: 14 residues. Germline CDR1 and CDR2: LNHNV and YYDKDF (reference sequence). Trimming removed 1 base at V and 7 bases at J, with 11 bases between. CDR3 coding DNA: TGTGCCACCAGCAGAGCCGGGGCGGGGAACATTCAGTACTTC. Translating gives CATSRAGAGNIQYF.

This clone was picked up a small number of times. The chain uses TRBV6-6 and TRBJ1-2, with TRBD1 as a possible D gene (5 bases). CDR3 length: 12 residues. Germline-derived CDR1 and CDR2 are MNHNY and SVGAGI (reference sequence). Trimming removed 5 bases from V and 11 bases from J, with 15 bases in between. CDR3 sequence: CASSATGTRYTF. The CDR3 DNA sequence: TGTGCCAGCAGTGCCACCGGGACGAGATACACCTTC.

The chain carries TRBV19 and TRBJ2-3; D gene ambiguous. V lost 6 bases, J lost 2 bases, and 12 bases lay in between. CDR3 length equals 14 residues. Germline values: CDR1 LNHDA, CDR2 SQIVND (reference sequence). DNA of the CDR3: TGTGCCAGTAGCGTCGACTCTTACACAGATACGCAGTATTTT. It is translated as CASSVDSYTDTQYF.

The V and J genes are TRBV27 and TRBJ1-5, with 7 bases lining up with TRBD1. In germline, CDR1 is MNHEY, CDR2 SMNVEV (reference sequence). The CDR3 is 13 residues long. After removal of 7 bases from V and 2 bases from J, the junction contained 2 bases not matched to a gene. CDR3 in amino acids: CASKGQGNQPQHF. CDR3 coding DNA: TGTGCCAGCAAAGGACAGGGCAATCAGCCCCAGCATTTT.

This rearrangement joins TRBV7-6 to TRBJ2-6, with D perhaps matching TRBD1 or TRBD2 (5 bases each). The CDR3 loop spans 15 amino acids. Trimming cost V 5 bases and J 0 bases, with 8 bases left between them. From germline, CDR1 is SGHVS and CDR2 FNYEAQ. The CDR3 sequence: CASSPGGSGANVLTF. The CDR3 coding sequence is TGTGCCAGCAGCCCTGGGGGCTCTGGGGCCAACGTCCTGACTTTC.

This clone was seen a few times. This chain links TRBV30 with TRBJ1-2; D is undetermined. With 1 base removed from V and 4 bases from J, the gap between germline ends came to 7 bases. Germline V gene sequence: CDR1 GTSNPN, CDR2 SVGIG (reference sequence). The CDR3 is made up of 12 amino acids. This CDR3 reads CAWSGGFYGYTF. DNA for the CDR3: TGTGCCTGGAGTGGTGGCTTCTATGGCTACACCTTC.

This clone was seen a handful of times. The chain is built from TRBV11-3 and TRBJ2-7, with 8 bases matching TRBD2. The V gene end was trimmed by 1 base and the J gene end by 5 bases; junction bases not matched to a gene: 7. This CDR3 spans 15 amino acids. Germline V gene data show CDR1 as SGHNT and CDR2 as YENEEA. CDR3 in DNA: TGTGCCAGCAGCTTAGTACCAGCGGGAGTCGACGAGCAGTACTTC. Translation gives CASSLVPAGVDEQYF.

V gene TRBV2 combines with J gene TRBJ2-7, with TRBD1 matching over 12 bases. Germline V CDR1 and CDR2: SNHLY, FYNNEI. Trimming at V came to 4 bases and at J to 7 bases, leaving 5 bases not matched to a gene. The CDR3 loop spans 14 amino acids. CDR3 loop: CASSGDRGRGEQYF. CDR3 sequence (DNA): TGTGCCAGCAGTGGGGACAGGGGGCGAGGAGAGCAGTACTTC. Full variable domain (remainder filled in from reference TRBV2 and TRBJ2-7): EPEVTQTPSHQVTQMGQEVILRCVPISNHLYFYWYRQILGQKVEFLVSFYNNEISEKSEIFDDQFSVERPDGSNFTLKIRSTKLEDSAMYFCASSGDRGRGEQYFGPGTRLTVT.

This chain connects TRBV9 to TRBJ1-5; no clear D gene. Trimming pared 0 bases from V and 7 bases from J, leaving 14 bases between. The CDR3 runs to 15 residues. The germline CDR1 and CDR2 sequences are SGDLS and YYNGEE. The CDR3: CASSVGGSGGQPQHF. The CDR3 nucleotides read TGTGCCAGCAGCGTAGGAGGGTCGGGAGGACAGCCCCAGCATTTT.

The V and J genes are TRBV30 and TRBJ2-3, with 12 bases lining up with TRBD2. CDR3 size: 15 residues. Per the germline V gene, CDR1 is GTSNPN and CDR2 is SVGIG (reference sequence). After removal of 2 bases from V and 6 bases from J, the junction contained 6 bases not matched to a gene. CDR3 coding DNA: TGTGCCTGGAGTCCTCAACTAGCGGGAGGTGATACGCAGTATTTT. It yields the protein CAWSPQLAGGDTQYF.

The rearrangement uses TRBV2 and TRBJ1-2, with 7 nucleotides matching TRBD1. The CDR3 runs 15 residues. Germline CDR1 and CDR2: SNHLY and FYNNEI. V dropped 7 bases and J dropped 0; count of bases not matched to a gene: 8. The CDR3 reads CASILSGTANYGYTF. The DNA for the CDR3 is TGTGCCAGCATCCTGAGCGGGACAGCTAACTATGGCTACACCTTC.

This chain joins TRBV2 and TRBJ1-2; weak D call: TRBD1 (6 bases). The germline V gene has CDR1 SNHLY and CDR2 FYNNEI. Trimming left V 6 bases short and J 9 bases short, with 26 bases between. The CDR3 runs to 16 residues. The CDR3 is CASSPQGTGILKSYTF. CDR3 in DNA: TGTGCCAGCAGCCCGCAGGGGACGGGGATTCTTAAGAGCTACACCTTC.

The CDR3, as DNA: TGTGCCAGCAGCTGGACAGGGGCTCTGAACACTGAAGCTTTCTTT. This codes for CASSWTGALNTEAFF. This chain uses TRBV5-5 with TRBJ1-1; 9 nucleotides agree with TRBD1. V was pared by 3 bases and J by 0 bases, with 3 bases of the junction left unmatched. This CDR3 spans 15 amino acids. Per germline, CDR1 SGHKS and CDR2 YYEKEE (reference sequence).

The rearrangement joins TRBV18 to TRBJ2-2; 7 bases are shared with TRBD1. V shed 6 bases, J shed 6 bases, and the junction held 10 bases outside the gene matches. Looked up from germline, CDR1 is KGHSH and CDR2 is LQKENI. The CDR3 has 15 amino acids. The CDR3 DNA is TGTGCCAGCTCCCCCTGGGGACAGTCAGCCGGGGAGCTGTTTTTT. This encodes CASSPWGQSAGELFF.

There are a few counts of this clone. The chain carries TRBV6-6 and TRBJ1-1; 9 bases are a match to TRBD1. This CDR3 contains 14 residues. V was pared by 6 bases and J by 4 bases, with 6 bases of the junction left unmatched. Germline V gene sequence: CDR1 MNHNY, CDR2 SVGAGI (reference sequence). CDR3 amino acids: CASRPGDRATEAFF. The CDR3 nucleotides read TGTGCCAGCAGACCGGGGGACAGGGCCACTGAAGCTTTCTTT.

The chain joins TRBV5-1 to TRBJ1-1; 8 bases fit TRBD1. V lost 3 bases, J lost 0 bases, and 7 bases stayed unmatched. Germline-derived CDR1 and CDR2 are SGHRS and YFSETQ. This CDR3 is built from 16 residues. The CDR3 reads CASSSSGGPLNTEAFF. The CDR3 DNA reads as TGCGCCAGCAGCTCCTCAGGGGGCCCTTTGAACACTGAAGCTTTCTTT.

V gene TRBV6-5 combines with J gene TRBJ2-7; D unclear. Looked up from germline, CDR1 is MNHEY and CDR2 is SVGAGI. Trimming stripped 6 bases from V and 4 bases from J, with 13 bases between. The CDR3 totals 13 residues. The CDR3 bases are TGTGCCAGCAGGCATACAGAGAATTACGAGCAGTACTTC. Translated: CASRHTENYEQYF.